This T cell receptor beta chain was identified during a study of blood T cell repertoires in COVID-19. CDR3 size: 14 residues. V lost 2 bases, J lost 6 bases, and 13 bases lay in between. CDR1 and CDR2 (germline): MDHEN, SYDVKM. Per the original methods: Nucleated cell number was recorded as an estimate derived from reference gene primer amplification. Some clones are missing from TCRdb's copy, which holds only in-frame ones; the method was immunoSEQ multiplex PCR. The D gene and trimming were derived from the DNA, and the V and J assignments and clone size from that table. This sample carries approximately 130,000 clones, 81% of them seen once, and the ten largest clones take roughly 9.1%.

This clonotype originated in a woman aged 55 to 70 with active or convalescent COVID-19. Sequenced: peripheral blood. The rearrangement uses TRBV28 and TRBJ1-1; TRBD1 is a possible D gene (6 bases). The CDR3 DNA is TGTGCCAGCAGTTTAAGGGGGAATTTCGCTGAAGCTTTCTTT. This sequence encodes CASSLRGNFAEAFF.